This T cell receptor (beta chain) was obtained from a study of T cell responses to AZD1222 COVID-19 vaccine. Points on this clone: The antigen is not known.

Findings of the study overall: Donors were chiefly white British, with a greater number of females, and clonal diversity was perhaps underestimated. Samples come after the peak T cell response, not at day 14. Spike-specific TCR breadth and depth both grew after two AZD1222 doses.

The V gene end was trimmed by 7 bases and the J gene end by 5 bases; junction bases not matched to a gene: 6. CDR1 SGDLS and CDR2 YYNGEE come from the germline V gene. CDR3 length: 14 residues. The data were produced by immunoSEQ multiplex PCR, yet TCRdb's version contains in-frame clones alone and is incomplete. The sample has 150,000 to 170,000 clones, roughly nine tenths seen once; the top ten hold approximately 17%. The specimen was peripheral blood, collected on day 0 of AZD1222 vaccination. The receptor was isolated from an adult in good health. This chain connects TRBV9 to TRBJ1-6, with TRBD1 matching over 7 bases. The CDR3 DNA reads TGTGCCAGCTGTGGGCAGGGGGATAATTCACCCCTCCACTTT. Translated, it gives CASCGQGDNSPLHF.